This T cell receptor (beta chain) was sequenced in a study of blood T cell repertoires in COVID-19. Overall study context: Specimens from acute and convalescent COVID-19 originated in the United States, Italy and Spain. T cells, B-cell-depleted T cells, or PBMCs provided the cDNA or gDNA that served as material.

Per the original data handling: The authors estimated nucleated cell counts from reference gene primer amplification. The protocol was immunoSEQ multiplex PCR, while the TCRdb copy is restricted to in-frame clones and leaves out a portion. V and J calls and clone size are as listed in that table; D and trimming were resolved from the DNA. The sample has some 170,000 clones; 90% to 95% are singletons. Seattle-derived patients entered the study during active infection and were followed longitudinally. Sequenced sample: peripheral blood. The TCR sequence derives from a woman in her sixties with COVID-19, enrolled during active disease.

The CDR3 protein is CASSASGQGNEKLFF. The CDR3 DNA reads as TGTGCCAGCAGTGCCTCAGGACAGGGTAATGAAAAACTGTTTTTT. The chain links TRBV2 to TRBJ1-4; TRBD1 aligns across 8 bases. The CDR3 sequence is 15 residues long. The ends lost 4 bases at V and 4 bases at J; junction bases unmatched: 5. CDR1 SNHLY and CDR2 FYNNEI come from the germline V gene.